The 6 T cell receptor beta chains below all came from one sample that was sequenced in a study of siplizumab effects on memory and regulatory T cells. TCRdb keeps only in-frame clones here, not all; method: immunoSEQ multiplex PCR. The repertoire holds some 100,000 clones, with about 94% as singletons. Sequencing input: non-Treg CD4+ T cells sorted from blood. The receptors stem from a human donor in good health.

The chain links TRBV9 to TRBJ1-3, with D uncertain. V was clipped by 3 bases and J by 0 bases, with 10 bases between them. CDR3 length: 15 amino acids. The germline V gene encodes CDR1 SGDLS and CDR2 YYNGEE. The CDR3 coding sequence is TGTGCCAGCAGCGACTCGACGCGCTCTGGAAACACCATATATTTT. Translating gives CASSDSTRSGNTIYF.

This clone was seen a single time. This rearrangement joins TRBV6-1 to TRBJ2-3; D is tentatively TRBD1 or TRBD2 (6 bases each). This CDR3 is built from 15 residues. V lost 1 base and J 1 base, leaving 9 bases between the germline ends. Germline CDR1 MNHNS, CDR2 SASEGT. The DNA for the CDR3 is TGTGCCAGCAGTGAAGGGGGGGCCCGCACAGATACGCAGTATTTT. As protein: CASSEGGARTDTQYF.

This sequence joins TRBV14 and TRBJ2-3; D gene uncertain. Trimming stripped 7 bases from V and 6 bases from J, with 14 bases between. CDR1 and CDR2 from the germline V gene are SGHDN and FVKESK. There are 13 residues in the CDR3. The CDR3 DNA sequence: TGTGCCAGCAACGGAGTGGGGTACGATACGCAGTATTTT. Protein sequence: CASNGVGYDTQYF.

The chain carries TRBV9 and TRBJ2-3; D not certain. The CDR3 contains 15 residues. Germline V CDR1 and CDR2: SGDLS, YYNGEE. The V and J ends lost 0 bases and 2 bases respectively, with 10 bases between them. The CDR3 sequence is CASSVVGRATDTQYF. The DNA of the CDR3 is TGTGCCAGCAGCGTAGTAGGACGGGCCACAGATACGCAGTATTTT.

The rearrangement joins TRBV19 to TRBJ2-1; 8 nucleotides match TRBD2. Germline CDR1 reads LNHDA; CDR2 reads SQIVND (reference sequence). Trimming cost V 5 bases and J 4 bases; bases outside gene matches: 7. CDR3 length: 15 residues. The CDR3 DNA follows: TGTGCCAGTAGTCCAACTAGCGGATTATACAATGAGCAGTTCTTC. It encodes CASSPTSGLYNEQFF.

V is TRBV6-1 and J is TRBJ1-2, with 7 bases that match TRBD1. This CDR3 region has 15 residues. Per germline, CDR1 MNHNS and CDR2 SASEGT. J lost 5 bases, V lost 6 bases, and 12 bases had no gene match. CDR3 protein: CASRTGPGQKYGYTF. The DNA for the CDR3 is TGTGCCAGCAGGACAGGACCGGGACAGAAATATGGCTACACCTTC.